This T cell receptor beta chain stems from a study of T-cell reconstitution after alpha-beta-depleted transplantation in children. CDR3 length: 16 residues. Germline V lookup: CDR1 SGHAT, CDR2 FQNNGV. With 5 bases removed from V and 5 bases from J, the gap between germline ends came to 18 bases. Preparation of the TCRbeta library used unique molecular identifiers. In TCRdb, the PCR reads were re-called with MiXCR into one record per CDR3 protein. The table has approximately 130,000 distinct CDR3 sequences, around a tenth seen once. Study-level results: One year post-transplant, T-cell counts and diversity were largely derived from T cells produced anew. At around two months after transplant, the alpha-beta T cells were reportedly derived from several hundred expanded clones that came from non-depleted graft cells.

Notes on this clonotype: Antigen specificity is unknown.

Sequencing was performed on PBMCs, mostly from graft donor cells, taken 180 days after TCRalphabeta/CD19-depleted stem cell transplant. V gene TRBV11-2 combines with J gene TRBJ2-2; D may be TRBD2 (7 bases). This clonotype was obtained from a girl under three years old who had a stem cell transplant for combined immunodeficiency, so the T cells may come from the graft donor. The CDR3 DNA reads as TGTGCCAGCAGCCTCCGTGGGGGGGCGGGGACCGGGGAGCTGTTTTTT. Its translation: CASSLRGGAGTGELFF.